What follows are 6 T cell receptor beta chains derived from one specimen sequenced in a study of cytomegalovirus exposure and HLA in healthy donors. Primers for the PCR totalled 60 Vbeta and 13 Jbeta. Repertoires were generated with immunoSEQ multiplex PCR, while TCRdb's copy carries only in-frame clones and drops some. The sample includes about 190,000 clones, roughly four fifths seen only once; the top ten take 3% to 3.5%. The sample was PBMCs. The receptors were sampled from a woman in her thirties in good health and CMV-seropositive.

The rearrangement joins TRBV9 to TRBJ2-3; TRBD2 agrees at 8 bases. J gave up 3 bases and V 4 bases, and 16 bases lay outside the gene matches. This CDR3 region has 18 residues. Germline-derived CDR1 and CDR2 are SGDLS and YYNGEE. The CDR3 spells CASSLQTGTRGETDTQYF. CDR3 nucleotide sequence: TGTGCCAGCAGCTTACAAACCGGGACTAGAGGCGAAACAGATACGCAGTATTTT.

This chain joins TRBV25-1 and TRBJ1-2; a weak D match, TRBD1 (6 bases). In germline, CDR1 is MGHDK, CDR2 SYGVNS. The CDR3 is 12 residues long. Trimming shortened V by 3 bases and J by 7 bases, and 9 bases separated the two germline ends. The CDR3 bases are TGTGCCAGCAGTGAGGGGGCGGGTGGCTACACCTTC. Its protein product is CASSEGAGGYTF.

V gene TRBV28 combines with J gene TRBJ2-7; possible D gene TRBD1, 7 bases. The V end lost 8 bases, the J end lost 7 bases, and 21 bases lay between the germline ends. Germline V gene lookup returns CDR1 MDHEN and CDR2 SYDVKM. The CDR3 runs 14 residues. The CDR3 region has the DNA TGTGCCAGCCCCAGGGGGGAACAGGGCGGGGAGCAGTACTTC. It encodes CASPRGEQGGEQYF.

This chain connects TRBV28 to TRBJ1-4; the D gene is possibly TRBD1 (5 bases). Germline V gives CDR1 MDHEN, CDR2 SYDVKM. The CDR3 length is 18 residues. V lost 3 bases and J lost 2, with 19 bases in between. The DNA of the CDR3 is TGTGCCAGCAGTTTTTCCTTAGGGGCCGGGGGGACTAATGAAAAACTGTTTTTT. Its protein is CASSFSLGAGGTNEKLFF.

This clone came up a few times. This chain links TRBV7-8 with TRBJ2-5; D is unclear. This CDR3 is 15 amino acids long. V lost 1 base, J lost 0 bases, and 9 bases lay in between. Germline V lookup: CDR1 SGHVS, CDR2 FQNEAQ. DNA of the CDR3: TGTGCCAGCAGCTTAGTTTCTACAGACCAAGAGACCCAGTACTTC. Translated, it gives CASSLVSTDQETQYF.

The J gene is TRBJ2-1, the V gene TRBV15, with 7 bases that match TRBD1. The CDR3 totals 15 residues. CDR1 and CDR2 from the germline V gene are LNHNV and YYDKDF (reference sequence). V shed 1 base and J 7 bases; nucleotides not matched to a gene: 7. The CDR3 DNA follows: TGTGCCACCAGCAGAGTGGGGCAGGGGGTGAATGAGCAGTTCTTC. This sequence encodes CATSRVGQGVNEQFF.